This passage covers 3 T cell receptor beta chains from one sample sequenced in a study of PD-1 and CTLA-4 blockade in melanoma. Some clones are missing from TCRdb's copy, which holds only in-frame ones; the method was immunoSEQ multiplex PCR. The sample holds about 28,000 clones; approximately 90% are singletons and the top ten take over 8.5%. The sample was CD8+ T cells from peripheral blood, taken from a patient given anti-PD-1 treatment. These receptors were obtained from a human donor with melanoma.

The V call is TRBV29-1, the J call TRBJ1-1; a possible D gene is TRBD1 (6 bases). Trimming shortened V by 3 bases and J by 3 bases, and 14 bases separated the two germline ends. CDR1 is SQVTM, CDR2 ANQGSEA, per germline. There are 14 residues in the CDR3. CDR3 nucleotides: TGCAGCGTTGATCCAGGGGTCATACACACTGAAGCTTTCTTT. It is translated as CSVDPGVIHTEAFF.

The rearrangement uses TRBV3-1 (or the pseudogene TRBV3-2) and TRBJ2-5; D might be TRBD1 (6 bases). The V gene's germline CDR1 is LGHDT and CDR2 YNNKEL (reference sequence). The germline V and J ends were trimmed by 2 bases and 4 bases, with 20 bases remaining between them. The CDR3 consists of 17 residues. CDR3 loop: CASSQRTSQGMLETQYF. The CDR3 DNA reads TGTGCCAGCAGCCAAAGAACCTCCCAGGGGATGTTAGAGACCCAGTACTTC.

The V call is TRBV6-6, the J call TRBJ2-3; 7 nucleotides line up with TRBD2. The CDR3 has 16 residues. Germline V gene lookup returns CDR1 MNHNY and CDR2 SVGAGI (reference sequence). With V trimmed by 2 bases and J by 6 bases, 11 bases remained unmatched. In DNA, the CDR3 is TGTGCCAGCAGTTACGTGGCTAGCTGGGGGGGGGATACGCAGTATTTT. Translation: CASSYVASWGGDTQYF.